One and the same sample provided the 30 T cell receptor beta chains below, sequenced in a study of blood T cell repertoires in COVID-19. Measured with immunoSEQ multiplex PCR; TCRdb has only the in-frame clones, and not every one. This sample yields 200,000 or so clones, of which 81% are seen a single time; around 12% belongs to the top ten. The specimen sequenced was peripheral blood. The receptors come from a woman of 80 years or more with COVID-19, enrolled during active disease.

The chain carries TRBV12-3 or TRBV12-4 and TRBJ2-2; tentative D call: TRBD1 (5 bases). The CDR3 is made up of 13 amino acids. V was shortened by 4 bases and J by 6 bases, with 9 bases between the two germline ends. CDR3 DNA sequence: TGTGCCAGCAGTTCCCAGGGCTCCGGGGAGCTGTTTTTT. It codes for CASSSQGSGELFF.

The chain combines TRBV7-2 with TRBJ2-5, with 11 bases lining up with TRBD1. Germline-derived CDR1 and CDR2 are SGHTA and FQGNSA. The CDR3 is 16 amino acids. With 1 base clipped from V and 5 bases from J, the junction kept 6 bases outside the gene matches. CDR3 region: CASSLVAGTGGETQYF. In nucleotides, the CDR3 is TGTGCCAGCAGCTTAGTGGCGGGGACAGGGGGGGAGACCCAGTACTTC.

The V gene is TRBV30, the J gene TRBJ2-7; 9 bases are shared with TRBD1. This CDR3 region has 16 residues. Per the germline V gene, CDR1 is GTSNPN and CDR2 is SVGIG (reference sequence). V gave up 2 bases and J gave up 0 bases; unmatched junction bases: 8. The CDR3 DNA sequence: TGTGCCTGGAGTACCCCCCAGGACAGGGGCTCCTACGAGCAGTACTTC. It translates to CAWSTPQDRGSYEQYF.

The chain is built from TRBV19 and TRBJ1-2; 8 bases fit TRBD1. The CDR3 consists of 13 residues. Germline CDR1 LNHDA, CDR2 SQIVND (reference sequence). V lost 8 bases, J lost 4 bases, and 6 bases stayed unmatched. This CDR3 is CASSQGVGYGYTF. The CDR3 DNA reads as TGTGCCAGTTCACAGGGGGTGGGCTATGGCTACACCTTC.

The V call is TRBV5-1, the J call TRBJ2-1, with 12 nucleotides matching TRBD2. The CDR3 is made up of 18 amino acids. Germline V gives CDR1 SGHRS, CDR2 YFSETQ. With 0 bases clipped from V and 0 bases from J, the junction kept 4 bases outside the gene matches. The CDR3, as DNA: TGCGCCAGCAGCTTGGGACTAGCGGGAGCCCTCTCCTACAATGAGCAGTTCTTC. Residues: CASSLGLAGALSYNEQFF.

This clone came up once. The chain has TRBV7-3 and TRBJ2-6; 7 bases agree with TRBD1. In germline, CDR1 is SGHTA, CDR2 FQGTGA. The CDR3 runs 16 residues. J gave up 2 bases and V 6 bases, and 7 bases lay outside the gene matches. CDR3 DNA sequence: TGTGCCAGCAGGCCCCGAACAGGGGCTGGGGCCAACGTCCTGACTTTC. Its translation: CASRPRTGAGANVLTF.

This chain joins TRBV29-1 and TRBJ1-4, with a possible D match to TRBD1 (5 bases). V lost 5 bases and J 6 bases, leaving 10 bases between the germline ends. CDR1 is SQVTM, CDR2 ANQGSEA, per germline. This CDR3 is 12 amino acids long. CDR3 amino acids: CSVSGGDEKLFF. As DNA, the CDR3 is TGCAGCGTTAGCGGGGGGGATGAAAAACTGTTTTTT.

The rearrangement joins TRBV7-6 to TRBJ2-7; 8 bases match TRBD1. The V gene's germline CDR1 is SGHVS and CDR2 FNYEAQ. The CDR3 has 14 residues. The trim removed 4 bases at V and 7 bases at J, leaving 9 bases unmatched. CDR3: CASSSDRDVWEQYF. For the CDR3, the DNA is TGTGCCAGCAGCTCGGACAGGGATGTGTGGGAGCAGTACTTC.

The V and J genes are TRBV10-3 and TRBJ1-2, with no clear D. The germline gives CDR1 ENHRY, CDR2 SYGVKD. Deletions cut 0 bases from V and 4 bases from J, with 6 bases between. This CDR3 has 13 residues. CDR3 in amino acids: CAISESPGYGYTF. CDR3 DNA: TGTGCCATCAGTGAGTCGCCAGGCTATGGCTACACCTTC.

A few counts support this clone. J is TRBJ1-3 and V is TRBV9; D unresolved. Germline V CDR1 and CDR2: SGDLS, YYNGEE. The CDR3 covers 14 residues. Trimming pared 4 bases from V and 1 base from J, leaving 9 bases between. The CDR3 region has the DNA TGTGCCAGCAGCTACGACTTATCTGGAAACACCATATATTTT. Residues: CASSYDLSGNTIYF.

DNA for the CDR3: TGTGCCAGCAGCTTAGACAGAGGGACTGAAGCTTTCTTT. As protein: CASSLDRGTEAFF. This chain uses TRBV7-9 with TRBJ1-1; no clear D gene. In germline, CDR1 is SEHNR, CDR2 FQNEAQ (reference sequence). This CDR3 is 13 amino acids long. Trimming pared 1 base from V and 5 bases from J, leaving 8 bases between.

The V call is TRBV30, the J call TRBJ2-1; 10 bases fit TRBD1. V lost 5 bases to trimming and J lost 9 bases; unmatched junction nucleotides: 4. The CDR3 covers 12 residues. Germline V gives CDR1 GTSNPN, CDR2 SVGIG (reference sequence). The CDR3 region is CAWQTGGGEQFF. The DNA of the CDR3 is TGTGCCTGGCAGACAGGGGGCGGTGAGCAGTTCTTC.

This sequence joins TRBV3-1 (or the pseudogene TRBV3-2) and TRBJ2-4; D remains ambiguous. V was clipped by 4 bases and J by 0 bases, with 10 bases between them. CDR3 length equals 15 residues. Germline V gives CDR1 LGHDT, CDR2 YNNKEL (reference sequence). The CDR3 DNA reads TGTGCCAGCAGCCCTCGTGGGCTAGCCAAAAACATTCAGTACTTC. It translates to CASSPRGLAKNIQYF.

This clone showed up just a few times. The CDR3 loop is CASSLIGPGGGSEAFF. The DNA of the CDR3 is TGTGCCAGCAGCTTAATCGGTCCAGGGGGCGGGTCTGAAGCTTTCTTT. The chain uses TRBV7-2 and TRBJ1-1; 8 bases map to TRBD1. The germline V gene encodes CDR1 SGHTA and CDR2 FQGNSA. This CDR3 is 16 amino acids long. Trimming took 2 bases from V and 6 from J; bases not matched to a gene: 11.

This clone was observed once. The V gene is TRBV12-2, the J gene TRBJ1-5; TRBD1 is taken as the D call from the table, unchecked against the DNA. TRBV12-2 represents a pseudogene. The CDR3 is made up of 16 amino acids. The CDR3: CASRSALGQGSQPQHF. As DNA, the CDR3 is TGTGCAAGTCGCTCCGCTCTCGGACAGGGTAGTCAGCCCCAGCATTTT.

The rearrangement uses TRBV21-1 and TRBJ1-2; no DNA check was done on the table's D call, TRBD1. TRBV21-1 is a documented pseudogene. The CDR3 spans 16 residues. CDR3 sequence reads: CASSITPGQGSYGYTF. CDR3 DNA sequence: TGTGCCAGCAGTATAACGCCGGGACAGGGTTCCTATGGCTACACCTTC.

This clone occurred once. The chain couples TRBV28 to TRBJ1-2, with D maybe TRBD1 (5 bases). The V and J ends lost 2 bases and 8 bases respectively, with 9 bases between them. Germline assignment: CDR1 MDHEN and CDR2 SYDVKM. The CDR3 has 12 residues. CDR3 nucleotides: TGTGCCAGCAGTTTAGGGGGAGGCGGCTACACCTTC. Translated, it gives CASSLGGGGYTF.

CDR3 DNA sequence: TGTGCCAGTAGTAGCTTCCTGACAGGGGATAATGAAAAACTGTTTTTT. This encodes CASSSFLTGDNEKLFF. The chain has TRBV19 and TRBJ1-4; 8 positions agree with TRBD1. The germline V gene encodes CDR1 LNHDA and CDR2 SQIVND (reference sequence). The trim removed 4 bases at V and 4 bases at J, leaving 8 bases unmatched. The CDR3 contains 16 residues.

The CDR3 DNA is TGTGCCAGCAGTTTATTCAGGGGCCCCCAGCCCCAGCATTTT. As protein: CASSLFRGPQPQHF. This chain uses TRBV28 with TRBJ1-5; the D gene is possibly TRBD1 (6 bases). There are 14 residues in the CDR3. The V gene lost 1 base and the J gene lost 7 bases, with 11 bases spanning the gap. Germline-derived CDR1 and CDR2 are MDHEN and SYDVKM.

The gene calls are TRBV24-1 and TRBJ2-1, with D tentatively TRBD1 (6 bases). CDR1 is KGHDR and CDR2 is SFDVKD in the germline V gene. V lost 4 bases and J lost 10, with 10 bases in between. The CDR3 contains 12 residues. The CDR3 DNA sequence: TGTGCCACCAGTGACTCGGGGACAGAGCAGTTCTTC. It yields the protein CATSDSGTEQFF.

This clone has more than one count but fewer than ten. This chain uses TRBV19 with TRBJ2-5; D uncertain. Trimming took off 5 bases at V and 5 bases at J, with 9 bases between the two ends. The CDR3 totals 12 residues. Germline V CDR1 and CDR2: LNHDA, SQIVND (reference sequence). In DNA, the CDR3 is TGTGCCAGTAGTCGGGTCGGGGAGACCCAGTACTTC. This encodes CASSRVGETQYF.

The CDR3, as DNA: TGTGCCAGTAGTCCCATTGGCCCCAACAATCAGCCCCAGCATTTT. The encoded protein is CASSPIGPNNQPQHF. This chain uses TRBV19 with TRBJ1-5; no definite D call. The germline V and J ends were trimmed by 5 bases and 3 bases, with 14 bases remaining between them. The CDR3 totals 15 residues. CDR1 is LNHDA, CDR2 SQIVND, per germline (reference sequence).

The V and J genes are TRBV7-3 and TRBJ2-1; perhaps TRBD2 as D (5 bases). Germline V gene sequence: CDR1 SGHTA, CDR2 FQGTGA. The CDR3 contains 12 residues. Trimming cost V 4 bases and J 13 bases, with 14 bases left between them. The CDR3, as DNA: TGTGCCAGCAGCTACCAGGCGGGTGGACAGTTCTTC. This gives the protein CASSYQAGGQFF. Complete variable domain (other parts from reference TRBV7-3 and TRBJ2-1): GAGVSQTPSNKVTEKGKYVELRCDPISGHTALYWYRQSLGQGPEFLIYFQGTGAADDSGLPNDRFFAVRPEGSVSTLKIQRTERGDSAVYLCASSYQAGGQFFGPGTRLTVL.

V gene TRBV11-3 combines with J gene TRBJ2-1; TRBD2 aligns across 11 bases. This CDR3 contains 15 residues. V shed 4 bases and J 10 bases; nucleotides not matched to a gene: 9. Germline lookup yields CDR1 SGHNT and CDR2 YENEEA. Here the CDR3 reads CASSSPSGGRPEQFF. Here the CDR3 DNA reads TGTGCCAGCAGCTCTCCTAGCGGGGGGCGACCCGAGCAGTTCTTC.

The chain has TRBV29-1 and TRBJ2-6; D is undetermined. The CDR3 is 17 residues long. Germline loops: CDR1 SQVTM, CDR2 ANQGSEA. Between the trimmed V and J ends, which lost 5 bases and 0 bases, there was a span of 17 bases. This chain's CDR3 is CSVLERNIFSGANVLTF. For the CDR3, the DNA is TGCAGCGTTTTAGAACGTAATATCTTCTCTGGGGCCAACGTCCTGACTTTC.

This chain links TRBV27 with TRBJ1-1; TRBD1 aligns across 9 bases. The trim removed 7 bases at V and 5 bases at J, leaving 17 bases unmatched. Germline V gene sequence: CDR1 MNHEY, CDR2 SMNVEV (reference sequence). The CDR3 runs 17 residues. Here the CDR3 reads CASKMWTGAQGGTEAFF. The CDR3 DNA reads TGTGCCAGCAAGATGTGGACAGGGGCCCAGGGAGGGACTGAAGCTTTCTTT.

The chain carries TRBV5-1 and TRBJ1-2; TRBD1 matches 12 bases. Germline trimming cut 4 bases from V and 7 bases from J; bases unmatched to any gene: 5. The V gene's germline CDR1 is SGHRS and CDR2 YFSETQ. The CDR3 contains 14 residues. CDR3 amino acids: CASSEGTGGFGYTF. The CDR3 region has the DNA TGCGCCAGCAGCGAAGGGACAGGGGGCTTTGGCTACACCTTC.

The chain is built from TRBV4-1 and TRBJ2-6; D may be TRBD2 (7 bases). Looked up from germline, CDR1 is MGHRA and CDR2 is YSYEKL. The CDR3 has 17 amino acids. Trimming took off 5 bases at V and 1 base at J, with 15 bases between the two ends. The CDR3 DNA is TGCGCCAGCAGCAAAGGGGGAGGGTTTTCTGGGGCCAACGTCCTGACTTTC. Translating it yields CASSKGGGFSGANVLTF.

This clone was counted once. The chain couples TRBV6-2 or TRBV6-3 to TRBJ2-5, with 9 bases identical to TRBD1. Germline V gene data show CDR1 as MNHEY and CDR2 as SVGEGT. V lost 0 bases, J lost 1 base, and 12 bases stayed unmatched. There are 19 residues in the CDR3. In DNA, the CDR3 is TGTGCCAGCAGTTACTCGATCTCCCTGCTGACAGGGGGCCAAGAGACCCAGTACTTC. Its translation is CASSYSISLLTGGQETQYF.

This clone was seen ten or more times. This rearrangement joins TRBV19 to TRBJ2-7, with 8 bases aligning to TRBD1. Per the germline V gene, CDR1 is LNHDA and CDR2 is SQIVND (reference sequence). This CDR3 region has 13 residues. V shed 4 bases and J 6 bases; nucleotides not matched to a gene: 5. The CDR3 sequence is CASSKAGGGEQYF. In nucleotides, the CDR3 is TGTGCCAGTAGTAAGGCAGGGGGCGGCGAGCAGTACTTC.